A single sample gave rise to the 27 T cell receptor delta chains below, sequenced in a study of gamma-delta chains in newborns, infants, children (dated by TCRdb to 2018 to 2020). Sequencing instrument: Illumina MiSeq. TCRdb reran clone calling on the public reads with CATT; rows sharing one DNA sequence were then combined. This sample has several thousand delta-chain clones in its table, and roughly 2.5% of those were observed once. Roughly 15% of the sample rests with the top ten. The sample consisted of blood. Receptors were obtained from a child who was a newborn, infant or young child, either healthy, febrile or measles-vaccinated (not recorded which).

As regards this clone: The same CDR3 is also encoded by other DNA sequences in this sample. J is TRDJ3 and V is TRDV2, with 11 bases aligning to TRDD3. V lost 1 base, J lost 3 bases, and 1 base stayed unmatched. This CDR3 contains 17 residues. CDR1 GEAIGNYY and CDR2 EKD come from the germline V gene. CDR3 nucleotide sequence: TGTGCCTGTGACACGACTGGGGGATACTGGGACACCCGACAGATGTTTTTC. This sequence encodes CACDTTGGYWDTRQMFF.

As regards this clone: This DNA's translation differs at residue 3 from TCRdb's protein, which comes from a much larger clone; a read error is likely, and the protein shown is translated from the DNA. The gene calls are TRDV2 and TRDJ3; TRDD3 might be the D (6 bases). Germline lookup yields CDR1 GEAIGNYY and CDR2 EKD. The CDR3 covers 17 residues. The CDR3 coding sequence is TGTGCCCGTGACACTACTGGGAGCTCCTGGGACACCCGACAGATGTTTTTC. It is translated as CARDTTGSSWDTRQMFF.

This rearrangement joins TRDV2 to TRDJ3; 13 bases align to TRDD3. TCRdb gives no J gene; it was assigned here by matching the DNA to germline. Unmatched junction bases numbered 9, after V lost 2 bases and J lost 0 bases. Per the germline V gene, CDR1 is GEAIGNYY and CDR2 is EKD. The CDR3 covers 21 residues. The CDR3: CACDKVLGDTRSSWDTRQMFF. The CDR3 nucleotides read TGTGCCTGTGACAAAGTACTGGGGGATACGAGGAGCTCCTGGGACACCCGACAGATGTTTTTC.

With regard to this clone: It may be a read error: a sequence one base away is much more abundant. No V segment was called; the J segment is TRDJ3; TRDD3, as called in the table, went unchecked against the DNA. The CDR3 spans 20 residues. In DNA, the CDR3 is TGTGCCTGTGACAAAGTACTGGGGGATTCCAGCTCCTGGGACACCCGACAGATGTTTTTC. Translating it yields CACDKVLGDSSSWDTRQMFF.

Comment on this clone: TCRdb assigns this DNA the protein of a much larger clone, which departs from its translation at residue 3; this likely reflects a read error, and the protein shown comes from translating the DNA. The chain joins TRDV2 to TRDJ1, with 11 bases that match TRDD3. Germline CDR1 GEAIGNYY, CDR2 EKD. This CDR3 region has 16 residues. This CDR3 reads CAFDILGDKDTDKLIF. As DNA, the CDR3 is TGTGCCTTTGACATACTGGGGGATAAGGACACCGATAAACTCATCTTT.

A remark on this clone: TCRdb has a much larger clone's protein, which differs at residue 10 from the translation of this DNA, likely because of a read error; what is shown is the protein translated from the DNA. The rearrangement joins TRDV2 to TRDJ2, with 9 bases identical to TRDD3. The CDR3 is 14 residues long. Looked up from germline, CDR1 is GEAIGNYY and CDR2 is EKD. Written as DNA, the CDR3 is TGTGCCTGTGACTACTGGGGGACGACAACACAACTCTTCTTT. It translates to CACDYWGTTTQLFF.

This clone appeared a few times. TCRdb assigns this DNA the protein of a much larger clone, which departs from its translation at residue 3; this likely reflects a read error, and the protein shown comes from translating the DNA. In the same sample, other DNA sequences code for this CDR3. The chain carries TRDV2 and TRDJ3; TRDD3 matches 8 bases. Germline V CDR1 and CDR2: GEAIGNYY, EKD. CDR3 length: 18 residues. In nucleotides, the CDR3 is TGTGCCCGTGACACCGGGGATACCCGCTCCTGGGACACCCGACAGATGTTTTTC. It encodes CARDTGDTRSWDTRQMFF.

This clone is medium-sized within its sample. The same CDR3 also results from other DNA sequences found in this sample. The chain carries TRDV2 and TRDJ3; possibly TRDD3 for D (5 bases). CDR1 is GEAIGNYY, CDR2 EKD, per germline. Trimming stripped 0 bases from V and 0 bases from J, with 11 bases between. The CDR3 consists of 18 residues. The CDR3 region is CACDTWGPSSWDTRQMFF. Written as DNA, the CDR3 is TGTGCCTGTGACACCTGGGGTCCATCCTCCTGGGACACCCGACAGATGTTTTTC.

In this sample, this clone turned up a few times. The chain joins TRDV2 to TRDJ3; 9 positions agree with TRDD3. Germline trimming cut 0 bases from V and 0 bases from J; bases unmatched to any gene: 8. The CDR3 length is 20 residues. In germline, CDR1 is GEAIGNYY, CDR2 EKD. CDR3 sequence (DNA): TGTGCCTGTGACACCGTAAAATGGGGGATAAGCTCCTGGGACACCCGACAGATGTTTTTC. Translating gives CACDTVKWGISSWDTRQMFF.

In its sample, this clone ranks as medium-sized (0.01 to 0.1%). The same CDR3 also results from other DNA sequences found in this sample. V and J are TRDV2 and TRDJ3; 11 bases agree with TRDD3. V gave up 0 bases and J gave up 0 bases; unmatched junction bases: 6. Looked up from germline, CDR1 is GEAIGNYY and CDR2 is EKD. CDR3 length: 20 amino acids. CDR3 bases: TGTGCCTGTGACACCCTTCTGGGGGATACAAGCTCCTGGGACACCCGACAGATGTTTTTC. The encoded protein is CACDTLLGDTSSWDTRQMFF.

For this clone: The protein in this entry is translated from the DNA; at residue 6 it differs from the protein listed in TCRdb. The chain is built from TRDV2 and TRDJ2; 11 nucleotides agree with TRDD3. The germline CDR1 and CDR2 sequences are GEAIGNYY and EKD. The CDR3 has 17 amino acids. V trimming: 3 bases; J trimming: 0 bases; junction bases outside the gene matches: 5. The CDR3 is CACDDALGDTLTAQLFF. The CDR3 DNA sequence: TGTGCCTGTGACGACGCACTGGGGGATACTTTGACAGCACAACTCTTCTTT.

This clone was detected a few times. The chain recombines TRDV2 with TRDJ3; 9 nucleotides line up with TRDD3. Germline CDR1 GEAIGNYY, CDR2 EKD. The ends lost 0 bases at V and 0 bases at J; junction bases unmatched: 8. The CDR3 is 20 residues long. As DNA, the CDR3 is TGTGCCTGTGACACCCTTACTGGGGGACTAAGCTCCTGGGACACCCGACAGATGTTTTTC. As protein: CACDTLTGGLSSWDTRQMFF.

This clone has just a few counts. Being one base from a much bigger clone, this may be a read error. V gene TRDV2 combines with J gene TRDJ3; 13 positions agree with TRDD3. This CDR3 comprises 23 residues. The germline gives CDR1 GEAIGNYY, CDR2 EKD. The V and J ends lost 0 bases and 0 bases, in that order; junction bases with no gene match: 13. The CDR3 loop reads CACDTAESTGGYGDSWDTRQMFF. Written as DNA, the CDR3 is TGTGCCTGTGACACCGCGGAATCTACTGGGGGATACGGTGACTCCTGGGACACCCGACAGATGTTTTTC.

By frequency in the sample, this clone is large. The same CDR3 is also encoded by other DNA sequences in this sample. The rearrangement joins TRDV2 to TRDJ2, with D possibly being TRDD3 (5 bases). Trimming took 0 bases from V and 4 from J, leaving 5 bases between them. The CDR3 totals 13 residues. Germline CDR1 and CDR2: GEAIGNYY and EKD. CDR3 sequence reads: CACDTWGTAQLFF. The CDR3 region has the DNA TGTGCCTGTGACACCTGGGGGACAGCACAACTCTTCTTT.

This clone was detected a few times. At one end the junction does not follow the germline gene, possibly because of a read error. This sample also contains other DNA sequences that code for the same CDR3. This chain uses TRDV2 with TRDJ3; 11 bases fit TRDD3. This CDR3 contains 20 residues. The V gene's germline CDR1 is GEAIGNYY and CDR2 EKD. The CDR3 DNA is TGTGCCTGTGACACCGTTCGACTGGGGGATAGATCCTGGGACACCCGGCAGATGTTTTTC. It is translated as CACDTVRLGDRSWDTRQMFF.

This clone was counted a few times. One end of the junction is discordant with germline, which a read error may explain. The V gene is TRDV2, the J gene TRDJ2, with TRDD3 as a possible D gene (6 bases). Germline V CDR1 and CDR2: GEAIGNYY, EKD. The CDR3 has 17 residues. CDR3 region: CACDTLLGNPMTAQLFF. The CDR3 nucleotides read TGTGCCTGCGACACCTTGCTGGGGAACCCTATGACAGCACAACTCTTCTTT.

In its sample, this clone is medium-sized. Other DNA sequences of this sample code for an identical CDR3. The V gene is TRDV2, the J gene TRDJ3; 9 bases are shared with TRDD3. V trimming: 3 bases; J trimming: 0 bases; junction bases outside the gene matches: 8. The CDR3 length is 19 residues. The germline V gene encodes CDR1 GEAIGNYY and CDR2 EKD. CDR3 DNA sequence: TGTGCCTGTGACCCAGTACTGGGGGACAGCTCCTGGGACACCCGACAGATGTTTTTC. This codes for CACDPVLGDSSWDTRQMFF.

In this sample, this clone turned up a few times. TCRdb's protein for this DNA is that of a much larger clone and differs from the translation at residue 3, likely a read error; the protein shown is the DNA translation. The V and J genes are TRDV2 and TRDJ2; TRDD3 agrees at 10 bases. Germline V lookup: CDR1 GEAIGNYY, CDR2 EKD. This CDR3 has 15 amino acids. The CDR3 DNA follows: TGTGCCCGTGACACCGTACTGGGGGATACAGCACAACTCTTCTTT. It codes for CARDTVLGDTAQLFF.

As to this clone: A read error may explain this, as a much larger clone is one base away. The rearrangement links TRDV2 to TRDJ3; 13 bases map to TRDD3. Trimming at V came to 5 bases and at J to 0 bases, leaving 6 bases not matched to a gene. Germline-derived CDR1 and CDR2 are GEAIGNYY and EKD. The CDR3 loop spans 19 amino acids. In DNA, the CDR3 is TGTGCCTGTGTCGTACTGGGGGATACGAGCTCCTGGGACACCCGACAGATGTTTTTC. As protein: CACVVLGDTSSWDTRQMFF.

Of note for this clone: TCRdb's protein for this DNA is that of a much larger clone and differs from the translation at residue 14, likely a read error; the protein shown is the DNA translation. V usage is TRDV2 and J usage is TRDJ3; 7 positions agree with TRDD3. This CDR3 contains 17 residues. Per germline, CDR1 GEAIGNYY and CDR2 EKD. As DNA, the CDR3 is TGTGCCTGTGACACCTGGGGGAGCTCCTGGGACACCCGACGGATGTTTTTC. It yields the protein CACDTWGSSWDTRRMFF.

By frequency in the sample, this clone is medium-sized. Other nucleotide sequences in the sample specify the same CDR3. For the CDR3, the DNA is TGTGCCTGTGACACTGGGGGATACGGGACCTGGGACACCCGACAGATGTTTTTC. Amino acids: CACDTGGYGTWDTRQMFF. The rearrangement links TRDV2 to TRDJ3; 11 bases align to TRDD3. The CDR3 is 18 amino acids. The V gene end was trimmed by 1 base and the J gene end by 2 bases; junction bases not matched to a gene: 3. In germline, CDR1 is GEAIGNYY, CDR2 EKD.

This clone is classed as medium-sized. The same CDR3 also results from other DNA sequences found in this sample. The chain combines TRDV2 with TRDJ3; D possibly corresponds to TRDD3 (6 bases). V lost 1 base, J lost 0 bases, and 12 bases lay in between. This CDR3 is 18 amino acids long. CDR1 and CDR2 from the germline V gene are GEAIGNYY and EKD. In nucleotides, the CDR3 is TGTGCCTGTGACACTCTACTGGGAAGCTCCTGGGACACCCGACAGATGTTTTTC. It codes for CACDTLLGSSWDTRQMFF.

The chain has TRAV29/DV5 and TRDJ1; D remains ambiguous. Trimming took off 2 bases at V and 3 bases at J, with 8 bases between the two ends. The CDR3 extends over 12 amino acids. Germline V lookup: CDR1 NSMFDY, CDR2 ISSIKDK. CDR3 in DNA: TGTGCAGCAAGTGCTATTCCCGATAAACTCATCTTT. Protein product: CAASAIPDKLIF. The variable domain in full, with the rest retrieved from reference TRAV29/DV5 and TRDJ1, is DQQVKQNSPSLSVQEGRISILNCDYTNSMFDYFLWYKKYPAEGPTFLISISSIKDKNEDGRFTVFLNKSAKHLSLHIVPSQPGDSAVYFCAASAIPDKLIFGKGTRVTVEP.

This clone was counted between two and nine times. No DNA is shown, since the ends of the CDR3 on it are uncertain; the CDR3 is the one TCRdb lists. The rearrangement joins TRDV2 to TRDJ3; the table's D call of TRDD3 was not tested on the DNA. 16 amino acids form the CDR3, both terminal residues included. CDR1 is GEAIGNYY, CDR2 EKD, per germline. CDR3 protein: CACDALWEWDTRQMFF.

Sample share makes this clone large. The identical CDR3 is also encoded by other nucleotide sequences in the sample. The V gene is TRDV2, the J gene TRDJ3; 9 nucleotides align to TRDD3. V was pared by 0 bases and J by 0 bases, with 2 bases of the junction left unmatched. The CDR3 has 18 residues. Germline CDR1 and CDR2: GEAIGNYY and EKD. In DNA, the CDR3 is TGTGCCTGTGACACCGTACTGGGGGACTCCTGGGACACCCGACAGATGTTTTTC. It yields the protein CACDTVLGDSWDTRQMFF.

There are a few counts of this clone. TCRdb assigns this DNA the protein of a much larger clone, which departs from its translation at residue 5; this likely reflects a read error, and the protein shown comes from translating the DNA. The chain uses TRDV2 and TRDJ3; 8 bases are shared with TRDD3. The V gene's germline CDR1 is GEAIGNYY and CDR2 EKD. The CDR3 loop spans 18 amino acids. Trimming removed 3 bases from V and 0 bases from J; junction bases left unmatched: 6. CDR3 in amino acids: CACDAGWGSSWDTRQMFF. CDR3 bases: TGTGCCTGTGACGCCGGCTGGGGGAGCTCCTGGGACACCCGACAGATGTTTTTC.

On this clone: For this DNA, TCRdb reports the protein of a much larger clone, which diverges at residue 7, most likely from a read error; the protein presented here is translated directly from the DNA. This sequence joins TRDV2 and TRDJ3, with a weak D call TRDD3 (5 bases). This CDR3 is 13 amino acids long. Germline-derived CDR1 and CDR2 are GEAIGNYY and EKD. CDR3 bases: TGTGCCTGTGACACCTGGGGCACCCGACAGATGTTTTTC. Protein product: CACDTWGTRQMFF.